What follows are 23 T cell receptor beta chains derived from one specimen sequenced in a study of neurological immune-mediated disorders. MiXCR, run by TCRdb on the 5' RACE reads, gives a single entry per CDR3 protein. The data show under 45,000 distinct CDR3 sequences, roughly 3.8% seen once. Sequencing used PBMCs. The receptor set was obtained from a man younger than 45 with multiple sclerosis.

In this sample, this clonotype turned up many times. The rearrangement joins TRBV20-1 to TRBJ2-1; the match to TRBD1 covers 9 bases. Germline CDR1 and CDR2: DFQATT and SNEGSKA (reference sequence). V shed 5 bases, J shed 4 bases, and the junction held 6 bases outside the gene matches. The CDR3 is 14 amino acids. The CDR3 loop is CSAFGTGKYNEQFF. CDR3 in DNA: TGCAGTGCTTTCGGGACAGGGAAATACAATGAGCAGTTCTTC.

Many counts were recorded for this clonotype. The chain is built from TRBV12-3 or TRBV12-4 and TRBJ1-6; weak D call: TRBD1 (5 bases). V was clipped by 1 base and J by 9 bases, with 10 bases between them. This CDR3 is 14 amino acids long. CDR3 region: CASSLVPGRSPLHF. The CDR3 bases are TGTGCCAGCAGTTTAGTCCCGGGACGTTCACCCCTCCACTTT.

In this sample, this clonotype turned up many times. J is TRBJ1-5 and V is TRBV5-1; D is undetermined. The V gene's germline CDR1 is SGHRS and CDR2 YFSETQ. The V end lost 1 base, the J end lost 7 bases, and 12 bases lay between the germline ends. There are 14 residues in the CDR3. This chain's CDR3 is CASSLLGANQPQHF. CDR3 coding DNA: TGCGCCAGCAGCTTGTTGGGAGCGAACCAGCCCCAGCATTTT.

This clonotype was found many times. DNA of the CDR3: TGTGCCAGCAGCTACCGGGACAGGGGTTTGGAAGGCTACACCTTC. The encoded protein is CASSYRDRGLEGYTF. The chain recombines TRBV13 with TRBJ1-2; TRBD1 agrees at 10 bases. In germline, CDR1 is PRHDT, CDR2 FYEKMQ (reference sequence). Trimming cost V 4 bases and J 8 bases; bases outside gene matches: 10. This CDR3 is 15 amino acids long.

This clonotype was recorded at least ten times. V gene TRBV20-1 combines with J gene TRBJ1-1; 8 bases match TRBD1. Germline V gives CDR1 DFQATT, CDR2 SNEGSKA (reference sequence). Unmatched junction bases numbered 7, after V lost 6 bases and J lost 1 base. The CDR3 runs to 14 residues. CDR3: CSAPTGEWNTEAFF. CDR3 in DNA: TGCAGTGCGCCGACAGGGGAGTGGAACACTGAAGCTTTCTTT.

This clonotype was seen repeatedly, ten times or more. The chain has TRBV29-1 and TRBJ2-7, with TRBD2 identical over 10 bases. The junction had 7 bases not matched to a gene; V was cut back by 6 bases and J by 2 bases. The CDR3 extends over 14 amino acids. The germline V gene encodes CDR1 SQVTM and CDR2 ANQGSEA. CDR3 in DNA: TGCAGCGTCCGCCCTAGCGGGAGAACCTACGAGCAGTACTTC. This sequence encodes CSVRPSGRTYEQYF.

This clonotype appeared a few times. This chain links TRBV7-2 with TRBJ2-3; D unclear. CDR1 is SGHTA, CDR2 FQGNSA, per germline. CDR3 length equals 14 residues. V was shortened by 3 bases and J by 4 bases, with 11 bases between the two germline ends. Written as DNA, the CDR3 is TGTGCCAGCAGCTTTGCCCGGTATTCAGATACGCAGTATTTT. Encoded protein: CASSFARYSDTQYF. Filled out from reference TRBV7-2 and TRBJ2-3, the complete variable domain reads GAGVSQSPSNKVTEKGKDVELRCDPISGHTALYWYRQSLGQGLEFLIYFQGNSAPDKSGLPSDRFSAERTGGSVSTLTIQRTQQEDSAVYLCASSFARYSDTQYFGPGTRLTVL.

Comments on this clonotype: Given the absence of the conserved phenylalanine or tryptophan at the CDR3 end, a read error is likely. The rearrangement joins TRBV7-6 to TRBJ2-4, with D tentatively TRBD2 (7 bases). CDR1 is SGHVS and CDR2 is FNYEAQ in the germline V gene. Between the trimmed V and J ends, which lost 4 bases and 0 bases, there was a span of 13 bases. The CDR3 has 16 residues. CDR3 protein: CASSWGGSQAKNIQYN. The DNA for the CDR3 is TGTGCCAGCAGCTGGGGGGGCAGCCAAGCCAAAAACATTCAGTACAAC.

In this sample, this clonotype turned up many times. CDR3 loop: CASSSGVRTEAFF. The CDR3 DNA reads TGTGCCAGCAGCTCAGGGGTCCGGACTGAAGCTTTCTTT. The rearrangement joins TRBV7-2 to TRBJ1-1; D is perhaps TRBD1 (6 bases). Germline V gene sequence: CDR1 SGHTA, CDR2 FQGNSA. This CDR3 spans 13 amino acids. The V gene lost 4 bases and the J gene lost 5 bases, with 11 bases spanning the gap.

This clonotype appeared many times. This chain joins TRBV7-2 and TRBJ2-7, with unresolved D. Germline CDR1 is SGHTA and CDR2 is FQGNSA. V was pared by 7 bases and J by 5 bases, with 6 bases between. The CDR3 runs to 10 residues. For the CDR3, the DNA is TGTGCCAGCAACGGCCACGAGCAGTACTTC. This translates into CASNGHEQYF. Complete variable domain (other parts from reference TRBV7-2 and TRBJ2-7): GAGVSQSPSNKVTEKGKDVELRCDPISGHTALYWYRQSLGQGLEFLIYFQGNSAPDKSGLPSDRFSAERTGGSVSTLTIQRTQQEDSAVYLCASNGHEQYFGPGTRLTVT.

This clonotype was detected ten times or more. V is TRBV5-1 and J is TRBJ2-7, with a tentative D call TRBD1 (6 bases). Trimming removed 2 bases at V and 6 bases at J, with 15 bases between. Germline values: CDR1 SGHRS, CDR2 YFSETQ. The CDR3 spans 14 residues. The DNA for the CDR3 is TGCGCCAGCAGCTTTCAACAGGGCTCGGGCGAGCAGTACTTC. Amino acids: CASSFQQGSGEQYF.

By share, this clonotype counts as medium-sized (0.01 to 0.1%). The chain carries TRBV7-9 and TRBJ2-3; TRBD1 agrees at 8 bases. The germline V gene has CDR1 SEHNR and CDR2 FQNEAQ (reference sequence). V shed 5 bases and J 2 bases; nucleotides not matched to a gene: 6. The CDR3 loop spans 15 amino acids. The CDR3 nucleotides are TGTGCCAGCAGCAGCCCAGGGGGCCTCACAGATACGCAGTATTTT. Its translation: CASSSPGGLTDTQYF.

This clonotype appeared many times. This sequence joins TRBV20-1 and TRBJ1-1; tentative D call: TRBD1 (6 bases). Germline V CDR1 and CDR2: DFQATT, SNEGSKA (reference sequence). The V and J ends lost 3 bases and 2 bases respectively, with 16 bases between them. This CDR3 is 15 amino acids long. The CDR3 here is CSARAPSQGNTEAFF. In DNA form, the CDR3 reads TGCAGTGCTAGGGCGCCGTCACAGGGAAACACTGAAGCTTTCTTT.

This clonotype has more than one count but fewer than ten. For the CDR3, the DNA is TGCGCCAGCAGCCAACGGACAGTTGGCACAGATACGCAGTATTTT. Amino acid sequence: CASSQRTVGTDTQYF. The V and J genes are TRBV4-3 and TRBJ2-3; D is perhaps TRBD1 (6 bases). Trimming shortened V by 2 bases and J by 1 base, and 10 bases separated the two germline ends. The CDR3 is made up of 15 amino acids. The germline V gene has CDR1 LGHNA and CDR2 YSLEER.

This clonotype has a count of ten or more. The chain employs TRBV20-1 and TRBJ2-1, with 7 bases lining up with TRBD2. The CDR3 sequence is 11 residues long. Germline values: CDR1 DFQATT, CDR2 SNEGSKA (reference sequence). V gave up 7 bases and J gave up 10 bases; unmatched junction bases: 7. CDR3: CSVAGVGEQFF. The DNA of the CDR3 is TGCAGTGTTGCGGGGGTGGGGGAGCAGTTCTTC.

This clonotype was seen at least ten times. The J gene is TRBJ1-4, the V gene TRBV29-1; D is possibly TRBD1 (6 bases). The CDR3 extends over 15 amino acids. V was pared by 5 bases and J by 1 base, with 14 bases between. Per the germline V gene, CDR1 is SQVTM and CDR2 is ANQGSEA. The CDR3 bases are TGCAGCGTTAGAGTACAGGGTGAAACTAATGAAAAACTGTTTTTT. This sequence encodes CSVRVQGETNEKLFF.

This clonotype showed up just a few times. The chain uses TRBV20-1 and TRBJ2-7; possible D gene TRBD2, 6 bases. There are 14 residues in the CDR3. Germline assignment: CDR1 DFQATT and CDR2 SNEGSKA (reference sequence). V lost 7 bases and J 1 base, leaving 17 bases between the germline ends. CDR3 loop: CSVQANGGSYEQYF. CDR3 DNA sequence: TGCAGTGTTCAAGCAAACGGGGGATCCTACGAGCAGTACTTC.

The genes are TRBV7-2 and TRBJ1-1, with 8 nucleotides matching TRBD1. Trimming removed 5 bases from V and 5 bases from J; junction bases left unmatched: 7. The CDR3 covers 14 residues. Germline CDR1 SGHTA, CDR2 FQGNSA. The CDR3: CASSPQGASTEAFF. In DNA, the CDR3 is TGTGCCAGCAGCCCGCAGGGGGCGAGTACTGAAGCTTTCTTT.

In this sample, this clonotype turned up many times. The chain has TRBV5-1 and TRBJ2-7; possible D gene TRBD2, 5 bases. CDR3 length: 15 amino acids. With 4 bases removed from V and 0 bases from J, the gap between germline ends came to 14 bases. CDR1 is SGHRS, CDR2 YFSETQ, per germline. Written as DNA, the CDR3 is TGCGCCAGCAGCCTGGGGTCGGGATTCTCCTACGAGCAGTACTTC. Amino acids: CASSLGSGFSYEQYF.

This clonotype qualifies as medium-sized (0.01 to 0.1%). Here the CDR3 reads CSARDAIRAGHSNQPQHF. The CDR3 DNA sequence: TGCAGTGCTAGAGATGCTATTAGGGCAGGACATAGCAATCAGCCCCAGCATTTT. The V gene is TRBV20-1, the J gene TRBJ1-5, with D perhaps TRBD1 (5 bases). Trimming cost V 0 bases and J 0 bases, with 18 bases left between them. Germline-derived CDR1 and CDR2 are DFQATT and SNEGSKA (reference sequence). The CDR3 spans 18 residues.

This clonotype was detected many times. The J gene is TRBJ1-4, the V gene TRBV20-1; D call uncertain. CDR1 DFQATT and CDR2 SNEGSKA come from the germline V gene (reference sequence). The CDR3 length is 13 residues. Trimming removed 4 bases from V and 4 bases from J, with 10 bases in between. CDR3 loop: CSATPGRNEKLFF. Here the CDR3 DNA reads TGCAGTGCTACGCCGGGCCGTAATGAAAAACTGTTTTTT.

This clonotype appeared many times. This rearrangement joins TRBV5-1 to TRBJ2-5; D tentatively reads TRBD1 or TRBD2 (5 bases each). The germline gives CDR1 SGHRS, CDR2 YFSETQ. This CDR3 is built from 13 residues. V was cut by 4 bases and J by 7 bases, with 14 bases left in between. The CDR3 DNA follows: TGCGCCAGCAGCCTCCGGGACGGGTTGACCCAGTACTTC. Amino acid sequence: CASSLRDGLTQYF.

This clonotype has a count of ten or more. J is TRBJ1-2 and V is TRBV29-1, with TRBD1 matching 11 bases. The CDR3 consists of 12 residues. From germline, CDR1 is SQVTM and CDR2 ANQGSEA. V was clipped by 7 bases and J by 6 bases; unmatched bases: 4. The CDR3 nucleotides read TGCAGCGCGGACAGGGGGCATAATGGCTACACCTTC. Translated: CSADRGHNGYTF. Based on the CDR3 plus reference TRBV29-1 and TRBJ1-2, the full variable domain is SAVISQKPSRDICQRGTSLTIQCQVDSQVTMMFWYRQQPGQSLTLIATANQGSEATYESGFVIDKFPISRPNLTFSTLTVSNMSPEDSSIYLCSADRGHNGYTFGSGTRLTVV.